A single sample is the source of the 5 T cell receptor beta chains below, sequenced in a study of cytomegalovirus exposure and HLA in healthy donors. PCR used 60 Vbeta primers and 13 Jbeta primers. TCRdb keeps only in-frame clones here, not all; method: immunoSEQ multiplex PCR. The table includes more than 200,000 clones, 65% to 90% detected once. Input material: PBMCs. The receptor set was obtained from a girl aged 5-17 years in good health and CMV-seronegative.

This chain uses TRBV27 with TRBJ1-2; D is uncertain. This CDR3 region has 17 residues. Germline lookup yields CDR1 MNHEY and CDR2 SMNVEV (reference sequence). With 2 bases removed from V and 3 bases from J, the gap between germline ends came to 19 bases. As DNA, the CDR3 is TGTGCCAGCAGTTTAATCCCTATATTCAGGAATCACTATGGCTACACCTTC. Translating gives CASSLIPIFRNHYGYTF.

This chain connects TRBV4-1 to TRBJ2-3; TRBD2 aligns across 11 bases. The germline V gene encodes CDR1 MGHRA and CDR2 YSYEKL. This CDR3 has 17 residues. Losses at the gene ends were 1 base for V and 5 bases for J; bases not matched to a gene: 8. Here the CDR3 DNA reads TGCGCCAGCAGCCAAGGGGAGTTAGCGGGGGGGGGAGATACGCAGTATTTT. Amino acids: CASSQGELAGGGDTQYF.

CDR3 nucleotide sequence: TGTGCCAGCAGCTCCTCAGGGGGCGCGTCTCCCAATCAGCCCCAGCATTTT. Its protein product is CASSSSGGASPNQPQHF. The rearrangement uses TRBV5-8 and TRBJ1-5, with TRBD1 matching 8 bases. The V gene end was trimmed by 3 bases and the J gene end by 3 bases; junction bases not matched to a gene: 11. Germline V gene sequence: CDR1 SGHTS, CDR2 YDEGEE. CDR3 size: 17 residues.

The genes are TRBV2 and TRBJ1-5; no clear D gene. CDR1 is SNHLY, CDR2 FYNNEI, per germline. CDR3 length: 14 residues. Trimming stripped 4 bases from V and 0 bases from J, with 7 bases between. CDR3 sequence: CASSGALSNQPQHF. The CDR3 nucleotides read TGTGCCAGCAGTGGGGCCCTTAGCAATCAGCCCCAGCATTTT.

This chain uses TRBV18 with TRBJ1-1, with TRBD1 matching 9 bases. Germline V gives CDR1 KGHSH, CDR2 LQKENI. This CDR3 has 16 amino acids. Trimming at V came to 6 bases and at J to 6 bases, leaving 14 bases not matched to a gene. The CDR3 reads CASSVRGLDRGAEAFF. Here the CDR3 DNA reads TGTGCCAGCTCTGTACGGGGATTGGACAGGGGCGCTGAAGCTTTCTTT.